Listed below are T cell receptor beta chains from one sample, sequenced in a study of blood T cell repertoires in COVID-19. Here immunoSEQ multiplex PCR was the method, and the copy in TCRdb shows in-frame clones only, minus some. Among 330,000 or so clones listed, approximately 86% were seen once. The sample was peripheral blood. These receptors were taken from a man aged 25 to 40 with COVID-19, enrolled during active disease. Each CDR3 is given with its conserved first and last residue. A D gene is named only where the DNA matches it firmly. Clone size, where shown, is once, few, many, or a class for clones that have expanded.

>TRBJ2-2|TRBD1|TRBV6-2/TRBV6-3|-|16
CASSLRDRGYTGELFF
TGTGCCAGCAGTTTGCGCGACAGGGGGTACACCGGGGAGCTGTTTTTT
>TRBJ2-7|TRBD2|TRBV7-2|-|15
CASRLAGGSENEQYF
TGTGCCAGCAGACTAGCGGGAGGTTCGGAAAACGAGCAGTACTTC
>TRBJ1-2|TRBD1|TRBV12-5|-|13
CASGFSRGHGYTF
TGTGCTAGTGGTTTCTCCAGGGGGCATGGCTACACCTTC
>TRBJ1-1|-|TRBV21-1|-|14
CASSGYRGDTEAFF
TGTGCCAGCAGCGGATACAGGGGGGACACTGAAGCTTTCTTT
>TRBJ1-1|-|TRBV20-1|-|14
CSASALGGNTEAFF
TGCAGTGCTAGTGCTCTCGGCGGGAACACTGAAGCTTTCTTT
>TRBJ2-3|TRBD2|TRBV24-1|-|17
CATSDSRPGLPTDTQYF
TGTGCCACCAGTGATTCCCGTCCGGGACTACCCACAGATACGCAGTATTTT
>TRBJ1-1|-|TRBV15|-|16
CATSRDRGRMDTEAFF
TGTGCCACCAGCAGAGATCGAGGGAGGATGGACACTGAAGCTTTCTTT
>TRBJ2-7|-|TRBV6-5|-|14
CASSTPGFPAEQYF
TGTGCCAGCAGTACCCCAGGATTTCCAGCCGAGCAGTACTTC
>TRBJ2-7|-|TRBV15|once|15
CATSTTPRGSYEQYF
TGTGCCACCAGCACAACCCCACGGGGTTCCTACGAGCAGTACTTC
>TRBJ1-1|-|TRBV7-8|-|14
CASSLQGMNTEAFF
TGTGCCAGCAGCTTACAGGGAATGAACACTGAAGCTTTCTTT
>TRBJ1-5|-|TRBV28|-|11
CASSFRQPQHF
TGTGCCAGCAGTTTCAGACAGCCCCAGCATTTT
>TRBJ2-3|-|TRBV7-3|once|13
CASSSSSTDTQYF
TGTGCCAGCAGCTCCTCTAGCACAGATACGCAGTATTTT
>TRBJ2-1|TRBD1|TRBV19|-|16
CASSMYSGRGYNEQFF
TGTGCCAGTAGTATGTACTCGGGCAGGGGGTACAATGAGCAGTTCTTC
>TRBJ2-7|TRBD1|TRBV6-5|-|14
CASSYSRVQGEAYF
TGTGCCAGCAGTTACTCTCGGGTACAGGGGGAGGCGTACTTC
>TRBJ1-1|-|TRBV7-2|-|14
CASSQGSPGTEAFF
TGTGCCAGCAGCCAGGGTTCCCCTGGGACTGAAGCTTTCTTT
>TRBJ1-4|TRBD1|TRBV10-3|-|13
CAINEGQREKLFF
TGTGCCATCAACGAGGGACAGCGGGAAAAACTGTTTTTT
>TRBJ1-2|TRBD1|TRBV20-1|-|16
CSASPGTGRSGYGYTF
TGCAGTGCTAGTCCCGGGACAGGGAGGTCGGGGTATGGCTACACCTTC
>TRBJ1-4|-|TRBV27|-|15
CASSLNGGLGEKLFF
TGTGCCAGCAGTTTAAACGGGGGGCTCGGGGAAAAACTGTTTTTT
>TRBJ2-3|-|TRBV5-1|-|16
CASSLGILESTDTQYF
TGCGCCAGCAGCTTGGGAATTCTGGAGAGCACAGATACGCAGTATTTT
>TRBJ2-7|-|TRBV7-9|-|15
CASSLSAGSTYEQYF
TGTGCCAGCAGCTTATCGGCAGGCAGCACCTACGAGCAGTACTTC
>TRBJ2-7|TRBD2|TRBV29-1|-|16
CSAAGNGGLAAYEQYF
TGCAGCGCCGCGGGTAACGGGGGACTAGCGGCCTACGAGCAGTACTTC
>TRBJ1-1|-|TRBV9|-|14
CASSPWVGPGFVFF
TGTGCCAGCAGCCCGTGGGTTGGGCCGGGGTTCGTTTTCTTT
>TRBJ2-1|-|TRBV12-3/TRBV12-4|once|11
CASSPDREQFF
TGTGCCAGCAGTCCCGACAGGGAGCAGTTCTTC
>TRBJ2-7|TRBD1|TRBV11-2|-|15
CASSLAGTGPYEQYF
TGTGCCAGCAGCTTAGCCGGGACAGGGCCCTACGAGCAGTACTTC
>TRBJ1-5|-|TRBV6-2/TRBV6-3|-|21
CASSFYLGRAHPGKNNQPQHF
TGTGCCAGCAGTTTTTACCTTGGCAGGGCCCACCCAGGGAAAAACAATCAGCCCCAGCATTTT
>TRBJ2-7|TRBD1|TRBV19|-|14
CAASPGQGIYEQYF
TGTGCCGCCTCCCCGGGACAGGGTATCTACGAGCAGTACTTC
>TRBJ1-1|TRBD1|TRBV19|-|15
CASSIGTGGLPEAFF
TGTGCCAGTAGTATAGGGACAGGGGGTTTGCCTGAAGCTTTCTTT
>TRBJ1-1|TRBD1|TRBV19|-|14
CASSIRTGVTEAFF
TGTGCCAGTAGTATTAGGACAGGGGTTACTGAAGCTTTCTTT
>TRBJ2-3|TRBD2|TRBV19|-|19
CASSITPGLAGGATDTQYF
TGTGCCAGTAGTATAACCCCGGGACTAGCGGGGGGTGCCACAGATACGCAGTATTTT
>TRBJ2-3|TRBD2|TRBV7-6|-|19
CASSLAGGRAVTITDTQYF
TGTGCCAGCAGCTTAGCTGGCGGGAGGGCCGTTACAATTACAGATACGCAGTATTTT
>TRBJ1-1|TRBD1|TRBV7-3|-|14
CASSPTDRSTEAFF
TGTGCCAGCAGCCCGACGGACAGGAGCACTGAAGCTTTCTTT
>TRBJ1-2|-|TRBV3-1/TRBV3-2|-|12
CASSQQSGQNTF
TGTGCCAGCAGCCAACAATCTGGACAGAACACCTTC
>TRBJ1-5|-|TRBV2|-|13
CASSELDSQPQHF
TGTGCCAGCAGTGAATTGGACAGCCAGCCCCAGCATTTT
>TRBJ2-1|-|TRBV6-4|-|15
CASSEMGLEGNEQFF
TGTGCCAGCAGTGAAATGGGCCTGGAGGGCAATGAGCAGTTCTTC
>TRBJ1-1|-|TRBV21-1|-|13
CASKGFRGGEAFF
TGTGCCTCCAAAGGGTTTAGGGGGGGAGAAGCTTTCTTT
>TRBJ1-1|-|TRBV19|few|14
CASTNTRRGTEAFF
TGTGCCAGTACCAACACCCGGAGGGGCACTGAAGCTTTCTTT
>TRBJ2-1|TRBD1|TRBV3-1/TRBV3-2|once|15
CASSPRTGSHNEQFF
TGTGCCAGCAGCCCCCGGACAGGTAGCCACAATGAGCAGTTCTTC
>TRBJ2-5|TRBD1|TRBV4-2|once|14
CASSPGTAQETQYF
TGTGCCAGCAGCCCTGGGACAGCGCAAGAGACCCAGTACTTC
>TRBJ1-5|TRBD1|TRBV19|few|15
CATQGQSYSNQPQHF
TGTGCCACCCAGGGACAGAGCTATAGCAATCAGCCCCAGCATTTT
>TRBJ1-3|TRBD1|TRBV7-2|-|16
CASSLRDRGWSDTIYF
TGTGCCAGCAGCCTTCGGGACAGGGGTTGGTCGGACACCATATATTTT
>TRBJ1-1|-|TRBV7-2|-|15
CASSLERTMNTEAFF
TGTGCCAGCAGCTTAGAGAGGACTATGAACACTGAAGCTTTCTTT
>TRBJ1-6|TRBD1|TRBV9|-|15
CASSVATGVNSPLHF
TGTGCCAGCAGCGTAGCTACAGGGGTTAATTCACCCCTCCACTTT
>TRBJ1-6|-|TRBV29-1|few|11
CSVGDNSPLHF
TGCAGCGTTGGAGATAATTCACCCCTCCACTTT
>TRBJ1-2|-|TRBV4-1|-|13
CASSQAQGTGYTF
TGCGCCAGCAGCCAAGCCCAGGGGACTGGCTACACCTTC
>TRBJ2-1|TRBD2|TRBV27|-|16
CASSLLAGESYNEQFF
TGTGCCAGCAGTTTATTGGCGGGGGAGTCGTACAATGAGCAGTTCTTC
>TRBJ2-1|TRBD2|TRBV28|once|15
CASSLSGRAAPEQFF
TGTGCCAGCAGTCTTAGCGGGAGGGCCGCGCCTGAGCAGTTCTTC
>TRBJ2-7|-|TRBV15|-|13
CATSRDNSYEQYF
TGTGCCACCAGCAGGGATAACAGCTACGAGCAGTACTTC
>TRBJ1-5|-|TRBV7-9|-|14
CASSLARTDQPQHF
TGTGCCAGCAGCTTAGCAAGGACAGATCAGCCCCAGCATTTT
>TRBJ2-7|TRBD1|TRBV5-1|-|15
CASSLSTGATYEQYF
TGCGCCAGCAGCTTGAGCACAGGGGCAACCTACGAGCAGTACTTC
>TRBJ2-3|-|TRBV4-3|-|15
CASSQVGRSTDTQYF
TGCGCCAGCAGCCAAGTTGGCCGTAGCACAGATACGCAGTATTTT
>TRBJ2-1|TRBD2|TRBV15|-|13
CATSRLAGGEQFF
TGTGCCACCAGTAGACTAGCGGGGGGCGAGCAGTTCTTC
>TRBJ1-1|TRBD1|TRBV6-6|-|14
CASNRQGKNTEAFF
TGTGCCAGCAACCGACAGGGGAAGAACACTGAAGCTTTCTTT
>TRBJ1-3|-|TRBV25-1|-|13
CASTPGAENTIYF
TGTGCCAGCACCCCGGGAGCCGAAAACACCATATATTTT
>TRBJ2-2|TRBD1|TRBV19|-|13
CASTDRGTGELFF
TGTGCCAGTACGGACAGGGGCACCGGGGAGCTGTTTTTT